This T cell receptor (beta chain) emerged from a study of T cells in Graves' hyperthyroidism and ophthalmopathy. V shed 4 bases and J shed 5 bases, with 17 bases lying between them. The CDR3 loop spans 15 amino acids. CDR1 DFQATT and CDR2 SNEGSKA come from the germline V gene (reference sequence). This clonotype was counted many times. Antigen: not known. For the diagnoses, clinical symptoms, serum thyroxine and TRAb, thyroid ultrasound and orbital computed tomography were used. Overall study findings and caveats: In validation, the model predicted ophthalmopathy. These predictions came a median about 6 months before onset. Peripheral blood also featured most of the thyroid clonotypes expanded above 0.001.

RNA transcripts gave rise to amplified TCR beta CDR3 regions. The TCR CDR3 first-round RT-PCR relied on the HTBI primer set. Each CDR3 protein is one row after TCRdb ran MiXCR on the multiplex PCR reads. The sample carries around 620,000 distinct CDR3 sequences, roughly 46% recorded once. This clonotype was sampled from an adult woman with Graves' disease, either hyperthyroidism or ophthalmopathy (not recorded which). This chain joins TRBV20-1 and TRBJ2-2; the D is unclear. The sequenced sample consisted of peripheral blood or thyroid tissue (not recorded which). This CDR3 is CSATPWTLSTGELFF. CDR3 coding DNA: TGCAGTGCTACCCCATGGACCCTTAGTACCGGGGAGCTGTTTTTT.